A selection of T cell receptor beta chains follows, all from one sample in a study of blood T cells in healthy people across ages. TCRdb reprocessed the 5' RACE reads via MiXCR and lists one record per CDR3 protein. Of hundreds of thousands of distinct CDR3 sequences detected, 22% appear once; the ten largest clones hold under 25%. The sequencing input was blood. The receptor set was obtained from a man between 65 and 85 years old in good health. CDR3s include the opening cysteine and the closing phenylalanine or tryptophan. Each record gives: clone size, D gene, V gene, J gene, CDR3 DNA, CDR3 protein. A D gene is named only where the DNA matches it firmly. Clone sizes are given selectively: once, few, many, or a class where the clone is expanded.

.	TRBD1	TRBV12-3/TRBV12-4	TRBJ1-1	TGTGCCAGCAAGAGGACAGGGATAGATGAAGCTTTCTTT	CASKRTGIDEAFF
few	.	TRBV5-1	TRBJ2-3	TGCGCCAGCAGCTTAGGAGGGATCGGAGATACGCAGTATTTT	CASSLGGIGDTQYF
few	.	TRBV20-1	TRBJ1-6	TGCAGTGCCCGGGGCGGCCTCTATAATTCACCCCTCCACTTT	CSARGGLYNSPLHF
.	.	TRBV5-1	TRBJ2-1	TGCGCCAGCAGCGTCCAGTCACAGGGCAATGAGCAGTTCTTC	CASSVQSQGNEQFF
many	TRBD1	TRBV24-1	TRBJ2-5	TGTGCCACCAGTGATCCGACACAGGGGACGGGGACCCAGTACTTC	CATSDPTQGTGTQYF
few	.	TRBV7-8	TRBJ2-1	TGTGCCAGCAGCTTTGCCTACAATGAGCAGTTCTTC	CASSFAYNEQFF
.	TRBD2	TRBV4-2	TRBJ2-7	TGTGCCAGCAGCCAAGAACTCGGGCTAGCGGTATACGAGCAGTACTTC	CASSQELGLAVYEQYF
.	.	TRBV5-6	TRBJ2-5	TGTGCCAGCAGCTTGGTGTCAGCGAAAGGAGAGACCCAGTACTTC	CASSLVSAKGETQYF
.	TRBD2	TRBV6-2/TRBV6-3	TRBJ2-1	TGTGCCAGCAGACTAGCGGGAGGGGTGGGTGAGCAGTTCTTC	CASRLAGGVGEQFF
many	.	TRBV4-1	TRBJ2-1	TGCGCCAGCAGCCAAGAGTTTGGGACACTGAACAATGAGCAGTTCTTC	CASSQEFGTLNNEQFF
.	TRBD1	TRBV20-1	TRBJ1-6	TGCAGTGCTAGGGAAACCGGGACAGGCCCCCGGAATTCACCCCTCCACTTT	CSARETGTGPRNSPLHF
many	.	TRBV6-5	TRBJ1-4	TGTGCCAGCAGTTACTCGTGGACGGGCAATGAAAAACTGTTTTTT	CASSYSWTGNEKLFF
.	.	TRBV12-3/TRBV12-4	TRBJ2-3	TGTGCCAGTACACCGGGACTCATACCCCATGCGCAGTATTTT	CASTPGLIPHAQYF
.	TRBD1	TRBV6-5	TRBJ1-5	TGTGCCAGCAGTTACTCCCTGACAGGGAACCAGCCCCAGCATTTT	CASSYSLTGNQPQHF
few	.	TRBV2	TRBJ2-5	TGTGCCAGCAGGGACACGGGGGCGGTGTGGGAGACCCAGTACTTC	CASRDTGAVWETQYF
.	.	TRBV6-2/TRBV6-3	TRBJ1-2	TGTGCCAGCAGTTACGTCGCGATTAACTATGGCTACACCTTC	CASSYVAINYGYTF
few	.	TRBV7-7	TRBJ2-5	TGTGCCAGCAGCCCTAGAGTTGGGGGGGCCGGGGAGACCCAGTACTTC	CASSPRVGGAGETQYF
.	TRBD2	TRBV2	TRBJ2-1	TGTGCCAGCCCGAGGGGCGGGGGGTACAATGAGCAGTTCTTC	CASPRGGGYNEQFF
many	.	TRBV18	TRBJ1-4	TGTGCCAGCTCACCAGATGGACAACGCGAAAAACTGTTTTTT	CASSPDGQREKLFF
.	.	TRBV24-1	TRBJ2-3	TGTGCCACCAGTGATTTGCGAGCTGGGATCACGCAGTATTTT	CATSDLRAGITQYF
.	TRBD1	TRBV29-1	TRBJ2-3	TGCAGCGTTGTAGGGGGCCTGTTCGATACGCAGTATTTT	CSVVGGLFDTQYF
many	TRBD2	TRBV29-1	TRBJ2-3	TGCAGCGTTGACGGTTCACTAGCGCAACCCACAGATACGCAGTATTTT	CSVDGSLAQPTDTQYF
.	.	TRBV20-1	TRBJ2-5	TGCAGTGCTAGAGATCAGAGGGTTGTGGGAGAGACCCAGTACTTC	CSARDQRVVGETQYF
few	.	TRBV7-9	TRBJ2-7	TGTGCCAGCAGCTCCTCCGGCGGGGGCCGCTACGAGCAGTACTTC	CASSSSGGGRYEQYF
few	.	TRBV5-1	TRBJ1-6	TGCGCCAGCAGGGTTCAGAGCTCCTATAATTCACCCCTCCACTTT	CASRVQSSYNSPLHF
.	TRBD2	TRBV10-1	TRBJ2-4	TGCGCCAGCAGTGACGGAACTAGCGGCGGTAACATTCAGTACTTC	CASSDGTSGGNIQYF
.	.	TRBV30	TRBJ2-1	TGTGCCTGGAGTGGAACGGGGAGCTCCTACAATGAGCAGTTCTTC	CAWSGTGSSYNEQFF
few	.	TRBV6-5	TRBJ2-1	TGTGCCAGCAGTCCCTGGCGGAGCTCCTACAATGAGCAGTTCTTC	CASSPWRSSYNEQFF
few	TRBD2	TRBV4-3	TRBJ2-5	TGCGCCAGCAGTTGGGATTTAGCGGGAGAGACGGCCCAGTACTTC	CASSWDLAGETAQYF
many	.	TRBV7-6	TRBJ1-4	TGTGCCAGCAGCCCCGGAGGGGCCAGAGAAAAACTGTTTTTT	CASSPGGAREKLFF
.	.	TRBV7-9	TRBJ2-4	TGTGCCAGCAGCACCGAAAGACATAAAAACATTCAGTACTTC	CASSTERHKNIQYF
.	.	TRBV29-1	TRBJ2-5	TGCAGCGCCCACACAGTAACCGAAGAGACCCAGTACTTC	CSAHTVTEETQYF
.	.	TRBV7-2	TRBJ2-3	TGTGCCAGCACCTTTTTCACAGATACGCAGTATTTT	CASTFFTDTQYF
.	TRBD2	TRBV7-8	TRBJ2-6	TGTGCCAGCAGCCCCAGGACTAGCTCTGGGGCCAACGTCCTGACTTTC	CASSPRTSSGANVLTF
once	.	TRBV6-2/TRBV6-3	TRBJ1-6	TGTGCCAGCAGGCCCGGGGGTTCACCCCTCCACTTT	CASRPGGSPLHF
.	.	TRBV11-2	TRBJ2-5	TGTGCCAGCAGCTTATATGGCGGGACACAAGAGACCCAGTACTTC	CASSLYGGTQETQYF
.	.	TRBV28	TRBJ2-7	TGTGCCAGCAGTTTATTGGGACCGGGCTACGAGCAGTACTTC	CASSLLGPGYEQYF
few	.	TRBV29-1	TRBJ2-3	TGCAGCGTTGATCGGCTAGCAGATACGCAGTATTTT	CSVDRLADTQYF
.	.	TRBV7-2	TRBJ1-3	TGTGCCAGCAGCTTAGATACGAGGGGCACCATATATTTT	CASSLDTRGTIYF
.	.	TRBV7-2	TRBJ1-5	TGTGCCAGCAGCTTAGTAGGGCCCCTCAATCAGCCCCAGCATTTT	CASSLVGPLNQPQHF
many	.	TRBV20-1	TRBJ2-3	TGCAGCACGCTAGACGGGGGTGCGGATACGCAGTATTTT	CSTLDGGADTQYF
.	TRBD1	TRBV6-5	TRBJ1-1	TGTGCCAGCAGTTACTCCATGACAGGGGGGAACACTGAAGCTTTCTTT	CASSYSMTGGNTEAFF
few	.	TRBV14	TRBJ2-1	TGTGCCAGCAGCCAAGATGGAGGTAGGCCTTCCTACAATGAGCAGTTCTTC	CASSQDGGRPSYNEQFF
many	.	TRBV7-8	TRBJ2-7	TGTGCCAGCAGCTCCGTTCGGGCTGGCGAGCAGTACTTC	CASSSVRAGEQYF
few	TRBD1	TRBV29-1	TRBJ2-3	TGCAGCGTTGAGAAGTTGGCAGGGGGAACAGATACGCAGTATTTT	CSVEKLAGGTDTQYF